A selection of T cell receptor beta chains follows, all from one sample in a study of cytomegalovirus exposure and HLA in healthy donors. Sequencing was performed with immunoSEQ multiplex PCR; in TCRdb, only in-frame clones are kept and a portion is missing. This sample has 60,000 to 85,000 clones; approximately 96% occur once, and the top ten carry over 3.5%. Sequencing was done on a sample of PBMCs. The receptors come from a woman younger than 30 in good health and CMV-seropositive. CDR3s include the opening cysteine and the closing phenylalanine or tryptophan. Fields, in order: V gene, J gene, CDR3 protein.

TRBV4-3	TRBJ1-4	CASSQDLREKLFF
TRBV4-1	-	CASSQVGRRRRGRDYEQYF
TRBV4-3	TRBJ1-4	CASSQDPGINEKLFF
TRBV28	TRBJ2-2	CASSLLAGGSTGELFF
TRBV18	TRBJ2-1	CASSPTTSRYNEQFF
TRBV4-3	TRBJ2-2	CASSPQTGGEAGELFF
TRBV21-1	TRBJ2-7	CASSKRGKAGVAYEQYF
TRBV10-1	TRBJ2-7	CASSDSRGGSYEQYF
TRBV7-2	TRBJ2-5	CASSRGQRGGKETQYF
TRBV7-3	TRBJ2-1	CASSLRDYGNAHNEQFF
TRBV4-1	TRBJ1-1	CASSQDQATTEAFF
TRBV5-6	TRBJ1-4	CASSLDRGRGKLFF
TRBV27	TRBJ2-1	CASTRVAGGDNEQFF
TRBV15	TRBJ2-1	CATSRDLAGGVLGNEQFF
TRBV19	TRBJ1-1	CASSTYAGTGGTEAFF
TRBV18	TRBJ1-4	CASSSARGGVFF
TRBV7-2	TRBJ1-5	CASSFPGGDQPQHF
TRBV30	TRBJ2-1	CAWSFIGTGGVEQFF
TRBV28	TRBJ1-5	CASSRRRGREPNQPQHF
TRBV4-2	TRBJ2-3	CASSQDPQGTGSDTQYF
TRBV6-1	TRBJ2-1	CASTHTRYYEQFF
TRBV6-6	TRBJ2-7	CASSYGTSGYEQYF
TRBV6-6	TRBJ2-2	CASRGQVNTGELFF
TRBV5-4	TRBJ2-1	CASSLGTTNEQFF
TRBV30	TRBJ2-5	CAWTSGSLETQYF
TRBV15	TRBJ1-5	CATGEKQPQHF
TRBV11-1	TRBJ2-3	CASSSGRESTDTQYF
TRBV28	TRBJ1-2	CASTSGDYGYTF
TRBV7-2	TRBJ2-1	CASSRTGEQFF
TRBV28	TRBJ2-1	CASSPMGSGNNEQFF
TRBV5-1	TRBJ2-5	CASSGTSGRAFKTQYF
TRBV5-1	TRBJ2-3	CASSFTSPSTDTQYF
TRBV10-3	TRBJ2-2	CAITEGRATGELFF
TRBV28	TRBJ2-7	CASRGPSSYEQYF
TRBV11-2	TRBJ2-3	CASSFGSGVRDYSADTQYF
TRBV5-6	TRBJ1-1	CASSLSGGTEAFF
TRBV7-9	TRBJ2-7	CASSLSGRHYEQYF
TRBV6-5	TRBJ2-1	CASSYWTSGNEQFF
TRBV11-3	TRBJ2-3	CASSKGQGGDTQYF
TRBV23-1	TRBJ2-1	CASSHLDRCSYNEQFF
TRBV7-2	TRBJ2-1	CASSLRLDHEQFF
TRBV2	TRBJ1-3	CASSDTTAGQANSGNTIYF
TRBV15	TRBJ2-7	CATSRGRLARVYEQYF
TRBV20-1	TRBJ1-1	CKLAEAFF
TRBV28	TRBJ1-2	CASSSRDLPLYGYTF
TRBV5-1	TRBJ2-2	CASSSGSLPTGELFF
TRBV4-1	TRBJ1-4	CASSRTGLMTEKLFF
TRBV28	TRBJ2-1	CASQTGLADDNEQFF
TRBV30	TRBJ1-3	CAGERNTIYF
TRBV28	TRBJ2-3	CASSFTSGTTDTQYF
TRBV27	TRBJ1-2	CASSLSMGGSYGYTF
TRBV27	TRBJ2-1	CASRSLFGVSSYNEQFF
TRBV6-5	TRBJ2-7	CASSYSGQVTDEQYF
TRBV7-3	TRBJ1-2	CASSAGGKYGYTF
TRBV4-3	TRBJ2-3	CASSQGGGGGVGDTQYF
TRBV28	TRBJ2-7	CASSSLSFSYEQYF
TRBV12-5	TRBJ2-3	CASGRGSTDTQYF
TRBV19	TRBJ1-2	CASSHRGLEGYTF
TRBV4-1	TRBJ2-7	CASSAYGQGPYEQYF
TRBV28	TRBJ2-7	CASSFRAEQYF